The text below deals with one T cell receptor (beta chain). This entry comes from a study of T cell changes during pregnancy in multiple sclerosis. CDR3 size: 15 residues. CDR1 and CDR2 from the germline V gene are SGHRS and YFSETQ. Trimming cost V 7 bases and J 5 bases, with 19 bases left between them. Measured with immunoSEQ multiplex PCR; TCRdb has only the in-frame clones, and not every one. The repertoire holds some 76,000 clones, with about 93% as singletons. The receptor comes from a female donor with multiple sclerosis, enrolled in a pregnancy study. This rearrangement joins TRBV5-1 to TRBJ2-1; TRBD2 might be the D (7 bases). The specimen comprised CD4+ T cells from peripheral blood mononuclear cells, sampled after pregnancy. The DNA for the CDR3 is TGCGCCAGCGGAGGGGGGTCTAGCGGAAACAATGAGCAGTTCTTC. Its protein is CASGGGSSGNNEQFF.